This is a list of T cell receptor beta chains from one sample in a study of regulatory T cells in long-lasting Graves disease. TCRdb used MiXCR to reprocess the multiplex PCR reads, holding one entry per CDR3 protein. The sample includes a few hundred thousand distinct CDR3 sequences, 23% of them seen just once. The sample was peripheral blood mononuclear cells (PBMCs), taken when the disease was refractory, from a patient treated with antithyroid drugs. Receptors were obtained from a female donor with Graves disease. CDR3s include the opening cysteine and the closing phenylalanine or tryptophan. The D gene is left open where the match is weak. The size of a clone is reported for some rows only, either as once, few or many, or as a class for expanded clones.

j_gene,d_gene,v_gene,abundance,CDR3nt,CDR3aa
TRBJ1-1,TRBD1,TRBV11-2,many,TGTGCCAGCAGCCCCACGTGGACAGGGTTGAACACTGAAGCTTTCTTT,CASSPTWTGLNTEAFF
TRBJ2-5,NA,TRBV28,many,TGTGCCAGCAGTTTTTTTTCCGGCAGGGCAGAGACCCAGTACTTC,CASSFFSGRAETQYF
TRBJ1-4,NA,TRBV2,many,TGTGCCAGCAGCCGGGGGGCTAATGAAAAACTGTTTTTT,CASSRGANEKLFF
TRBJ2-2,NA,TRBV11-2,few,TGTGCCAGCAGCCGCCCCCCCGGGGAGCTGTTTTTT,CASSRPPGELFF
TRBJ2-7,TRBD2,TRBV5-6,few,TGTGCCAGCAGCTCGCTAACTAGCGGGAGAATCGCCGAGCAGTACTTC,CASSSLTSGRIAEQYF
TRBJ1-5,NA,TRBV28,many,TGTGCCAGCAGCTTAGGGGAGCTGGTAAAGGGGGGTCAGCCCCAGCATTTT,CASSLGELVKGGQPQHF
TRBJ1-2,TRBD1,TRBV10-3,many,TGTGCCATCAGTCCCGGGACAGGGACCTATGGCTACACCTTC,CAISPGTGTYGYTF
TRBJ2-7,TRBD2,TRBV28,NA,TGTGCCAGCAGCCATCCAGGGGCGGGAGGTTCCTACGAGCAGTACTTC,CASSHPGAGGSYEQYF
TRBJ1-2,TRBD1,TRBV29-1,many,TGCAGCGTCGAAGCCCGACAGGGCCCCCGGGGCTACACCTTC,CSVEARQGPRGYTF
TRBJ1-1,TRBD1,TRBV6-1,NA,TGTGCCAGCAGTATACAGACAGGGAGGACTGAAGCTTTCTTT,CASSIQTGRTEAFF
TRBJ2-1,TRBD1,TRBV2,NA,TGTGCCAGCAATGAACAGGGGGCGCGTGAGCAGTTCTTC,CASNEQGAREQFF
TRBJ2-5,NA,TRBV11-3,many,TGTGCCAGCAGCCGAAGTGGGGAGACCCAGTACTTC,CASSRSGETQYF
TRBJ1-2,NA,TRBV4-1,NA,TGCGCCAGCAGCCAAGTTTCTGAGGGAAACTATGGCTACACCTTC,CASSQVSEGNYGYTF
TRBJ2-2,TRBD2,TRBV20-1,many,TGCAGTGCTAGAGTAGCGGGAGCGAACACCGGGGAGCTGTTTTTT,CSARVAGANTGELFF
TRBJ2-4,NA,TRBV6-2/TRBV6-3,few,TGTGCCAGCAGTGCCTCAGGGGTAAACATTCAGTACTTC,CASSASGVNIQYF
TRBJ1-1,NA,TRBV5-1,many,TGCGCCAGCAGCTTGGCTGTCCAGAACACTGAAGCTTTCTTT,CASSLAVQNTEAFF
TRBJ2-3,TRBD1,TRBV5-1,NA,TGTGCCAGCAGCCTGGACAGGGGGAGTAGAAGAGGGACAGATACGCAGTATTTT,CASSLDRGSRRGTDTQYF
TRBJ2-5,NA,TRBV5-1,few,TGCGCCAGCAGCTCGGAAACCATGGAGACCCAGTACTTC,CASSSETMETQYF
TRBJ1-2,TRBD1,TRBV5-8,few,TGTGCCAGCAGCTTGAAGGACAGGTCTATTCATGGCTACACCTTC,CASSLKDRSIHGYTF
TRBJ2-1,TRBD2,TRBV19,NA,TGTGCCAGTAGTATAGATGGGGGAGGGGAGCAGTTCTTC,CASSIDGGGEQFF
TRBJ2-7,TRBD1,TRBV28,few,TGTGCCAGCAGGATTGACAGGGCCTACGAGCAGTACTTC,CASRIDRAYEQYF
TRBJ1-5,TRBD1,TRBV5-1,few,TGCGCCAGCAGCTTGGCCGGGACAGAAAATCAGCCCCAGCATTTT,CASSLAGTENQPQHF